The clone carrying this T cell receptor beta chain was seen just once. Its antigen is unknown. This entry comes from a study of cytomegalovirus exposure and HLA in healthy donors. Study results and limitations: CMV antigen specificity of three CMV-associated chains was confirmed in vitro. Cytomegalovirus-associated status was assigned to 164 TCR beta chains.

The donors were members of the roughly 120-subject validation cohort (separate from the roughly 670-subject first cohort). Sequencing was performed with immunoSEQ multiplex PCR; in TCRdb, only in-frame clones are kept and a portion is missing. The repertoire holds roughly 120,000 clones, with 75% to 90% as singletons. Germline lookup yields CDR1 SNHLY and CDR2 FYNNEI. V was cut by 7 bases and J by 4 bases, with 13 bases left in between. There are 13 residues in the CDR3. The rearrangement joins TRBV2 to TRBJ1-2, with TRBD1 as a possible D gene (6 bases). The receptor comes from a man between 18 and 29 years old in good health and CMV-seropositive. Sequences were obtained from PBMCs. The CDR3 bases are TGTGCCAGCATTATGGACAGTCCCTATGGCTACACCTTC. Encoded protein: CASIMDSPYGYTF.